The 12 T cell receptor beta chains in this list originate from one sample, sequenced in a study of T cells expressing NK-cell markers. TCRdb reprocessed the 5' RACE reads; each CDR3 protein has one entry and no DNA is given. The table for this sample gives around 280,000 distinct CDR3 sequences. Sample: blood T cells: a sorted CD56 or NKG2C T cell subset, CD4+ or CD8+ T cells, or bulk PBMC T cells (not recorded which). All receptors derive from a man between 18 and 29 years old in good health.

The gene calls are TRBV18 and TRBJ2-5. Germline V lookup: CDR1 KGHSH, CDR2 LQKENI. The CDR3 length is 14 residues. CDR3 loop: CASSLSRDQETQYF.

V gene TRBV21-1 combines with J gene TRBJ1-2. TRBV21-1 constitutes a pseudogene. This CDR3 region has 17 residues. CDR3 region: CASSKGHDNRMNYGYTF.

V is TRBV5-4 and J is TRBJ2-1. Germline CDR1 is SGHNT and CDR2 is YYREEE (reference sequence). This CDR3 spans 15 amino acids. The CDR3 here is CASSLELSAYNEQFF.

The V gene is TRBV20-1, the J gene TRBJ2-3; TCRdb gives TRBD2 as the D gene, but with no DNA this cannot be confirmed. The length of the CDR3 is 14 residues. Germline CDR1 reads DFQATT; CDR2 reads SNEGSKA (reference sequence). This CDR3 reads CSARFLAGADTQYF.

The chain combines TRBV20-1 with TRBJ2-5; the TCRdb D gene call, TRBD2, has no DNA to confirm it. Germline-derived CDR1 and CDR2 are DFQATT and SNEGSKA (reference sequence). The CDR3 totals 14 residues. The CDR3 here is CSASRLAGVETQYF.

The rearrangement uses TRBV12-3 or TRBV12-4 and TRBJ2-2. The CDR3 loop spans 14 amino acids. CDR3 residues: CASSLTAATGELFF.

The CDR3 protein is CSARDVVAINEQFF. The V gene is TRBV20-1, the J gene TRBJ2-1. CDR1 is DFQATT, CDR2 SNEGSKA, per germline (reference sequence). CDR3 length: 14 amino acids.

The V call is TRBV6-5, the J call TRBJ2-5. The CDR3 totals 16 residues. CDR1 MNHEY and CDR2 SVGAGI come from the germline V gene. The CDR3 sequence is CASSYNDAGLGETQYF.

This sequence joins TRBV30 and TRBJ2-1. This CDR3 contains 12 residues. Per germline, CDR1 GTSNPN and CDR2 SVGIG (reference sequence). The CDR3 reads CAWSVLVFEQFF.

The chain employs TRBV20-1 and TRBJ2-3; checking the TCRdb D call of TRBD1 is not possible without DNA. The CDR3 consists of 16 residues. Per the germline V gene, CDR1 is DFQATT and CDR2 is SNEGSKA (reference sequence). The CDR3 loop is CSASGRRQGGADTQYF.

The chain is built from TRBV5-1 and TRBJ2-1; TCRdb names TRBD2, which stays unverified in the absence of DNA. This CDR3 is built from 16 residues. In germline, CDR1 is SGHRS, CDR2 YFSETQ. CDR3 region: CASRAIAGSSYNEQFF.

V is TRBV12-3 or TRBV12-4 and J is TRBJ1-5; absent DNA, TCRdb's TRBD1 call cannot be checked. The CDR3 spans 17 residues. The CDR3 sequence: CASSLVGGQGRNQPQHF.